This is a list of T cell receptor beta chains from one sample in a study of blood T cell repertoires in COVID-19. Assay: immunoSEQ multiplex PCR; the TCRdb copy retains only in-frame clones and omits some. The sample has a few hundred thousand clones, about 90% seen once. The sequencing input was peripheral blood. These receptors were taken from a man aged 18 to 29 with active or convalescent COVID-19. CDR3s include the opening cysteine and the closing phenylalanine or tryptophan. The D gene is left open where the match is weak. Clone size appears in some rows only: once, few, many, or a class for an expanded clone.

clone size: NA
D gene: NA
J gene: TRBJ1-4
V gene: TRBV7-9
CDR3 DNA: TGTGCCAGCAGCCGTGACAGGTTTAATGAAAAACTGTTTTTT
CDR3 protein: CASSRDRFNEKLFF

clone size: NA
D gene: TRBD2
J gene: TRBJ2-1
V gene: TRBV5-1
CDR3 DNA: TGCGCCAGCAGCTTGTCCAGCGGGGGTATCTCCTACAATGAGCAGTTCTTC
CDR3 protein: CASSLSSGGISYNEQFF

clone size: NA
D gene: NA
J gene: TRBJ1-1
V gene: TRBV6-1
CDR3 DNA: TGTGCCAGCAGTGCCACAAAGAACACTGAAGCTTTCTTT
CDR3 protein: CASSATKNTEAFF

clone size: NA
D gene: NA
J gene: TRBJ1-1
V gene: TRBV19
CDR3 DNA: TGTGCCAGTAGTATAGCGCCGGGACTTACTGAAGCTTTCTTT
CDR3 protein: CASSIAPGLTEAFF

clone size: NA
D gene: TRBD1
J gene: TRBJ2-7
V gene: TRBV20-1
CDR3 DNA: TGCAGTGCTAGTCCATTAGACAGGGGTTTCCACGAGCAGTACTTC
CDR3 protein: CSASPLDRGFHEQYF

clone size: few
D gene: TRBD2
J gene: TRBJ2-7
V gene: TRBV5-6
CDR3 DNA: TGTGCCAGCAGCTTGGCTAGCGGGAGGTACGAGCAGTACTTC
CDR3 protein: CASSLASGRYEQYF

clone size: NA
D gene: TRBD1
J gene: TRBJ1-4
V gene: TRBV4-2
CDR3 DNA: TGTGCCAGCAGCCCTCGCGACAGGGGGCTTGCGGGAGGTGTAGATGAAAAACTGTTTTTT
CDR3 protein: CASSPRDRGLAGGVDEKLFF

clone size: NA
D gene: TRBD2
J gene: TRBJ2-3
V gene: TRBV2
CDR3 DNA: TGTGCCAGCAGTACCAGCGGGACTAGCGGGATTGGAGATACGCAGTATTTT
CDR3 protein: CASSTSGTSGIGDTQYF

clone size: NA
D gene: NA
J gene: TRBJ1-1
V gene: TRBV12-5
CDR3 DNA: TGTGCTAGTGGTTTGGGTAGGGGAGGAACTGAAGCTTTCTTT
CDR3 protein: CASGLGRGGTEAFF

clone size: NA
D gene: TRBD1
J gene: TRBJ2-7
V gene: TRBV25-1
CDR3 DNA: TGTGCCAGCAGTGCGACGGGGACAGGGGACGAGCAGTACTTC
CDR3 protein: CASSATGTGDEQYF